The clone carrying this T cell receptor (beta chain) was detected ten times or more. Its cognate antigen is unknown. TCR alpha and beta CDR3 regions were amplified from RNA using iRepertoire nested multiplex PCR. TCRdb reprocessed the multiplex PCR reads via MiXCR and lists one record per CDR3 protein. The sample carries around 180,000 distinct CDR3 sequences, over 40% recorded once. This sample is part of a study of glioma-infiltrating T cells. The CDR3 has 13 amino acids. V was clipped by 3 bases and J by 2 bases, with 7 bases between them. Study observations and caveats: Tissue-blood divergence was below expectation in non-neoplastic patients, above in gliomas. Very few CDR3 sequences were shared between tissue and blood.

The V gene is TRBV12-3 or TRBV12-4, the J gene TRBJ2-5; D gene unclear. Material for sequencing was glioma tissue, nonneoplastic brain tissue, or PBMCs (not recorded which). The clonotype originates from a human donor with low-grade glioma or glioblastoma, undergoing nonglioma brain surgery, or in good health (not recorded which). This CDR3 is CASSFRVQETQYF. CDR3 in DNA: TGTGCCAGCAGTTTCCGGGTACAAGAGACCCAGTACTTC.